This TCR beta chain was found in a study of cytomegalovirus exposure and HLA in healthy donors. For the study at large: Earlier results showed some 120 million unique TCR beta sequences derived from some 180 million T cells.

Germline V gene sequence: CDR1 MNHEY, CDR2 SMNVEV (reference sequence). This CDR3 has 16 amino acids. V shed 5 bases and J 3 bases; nucleotides not matched to a gene: 9. Turning to this clone: Its antigen is as yet unknown.

Findings and caveats of the study: For most TCR beta V segments, an earlier analysis put the productive rate at about 90% or about 30% of the time. Several V segments, TRBV6-2 and TRBV6-3 among them, could not be told apart and were dropped.

PCR employed 60 Vbeta and 13 Jbeta primers. Clones were read by immunoSEQ multiplex PCR, and TCRdb kept only the in-frame ones, dropping some. Here the sample spans about 80,000 clones, around 60% being singletons. This sequence was found in a male donor in good health and CMV-seropositive. V gene TRBV27 combines with J gene TRBJ2-5; 10 bases map to TRBD2. The sequenced material came from PBMCs. For the CDR3, the DNA is TGTGCCAGCAGTGCGGGGCTAGCGGGAGCGGAAGAGACCCAGTACTTC. The encoded protein is CASSAGLAGAEETQYF.